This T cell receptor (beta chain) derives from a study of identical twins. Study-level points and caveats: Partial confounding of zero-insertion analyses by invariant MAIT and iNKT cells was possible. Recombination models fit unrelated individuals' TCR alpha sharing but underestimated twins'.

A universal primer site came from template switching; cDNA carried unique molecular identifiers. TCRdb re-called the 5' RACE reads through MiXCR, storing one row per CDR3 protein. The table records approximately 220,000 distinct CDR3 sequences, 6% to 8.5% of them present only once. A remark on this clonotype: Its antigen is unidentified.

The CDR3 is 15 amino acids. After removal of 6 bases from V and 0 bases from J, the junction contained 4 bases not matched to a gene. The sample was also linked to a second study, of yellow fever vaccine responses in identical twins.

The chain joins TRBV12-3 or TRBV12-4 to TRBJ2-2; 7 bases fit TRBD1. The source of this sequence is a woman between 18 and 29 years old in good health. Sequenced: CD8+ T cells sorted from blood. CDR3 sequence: CASSDDRANTGELFF. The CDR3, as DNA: TGTGCCAGCAGCGACGACAGGGCGAACACCGGGGAGCTGTTTTTT.